This is a list of T cell receptor beta chains from one sample in a study of T cell repertoires in cytomegalovirus infection. TCRdb redid the calling of the reads with MiXCR, one entry per CDR3 protein. The profile shows under 200,000 distinct CDR3 sequences, 9.5% of them singletons. Sequencing used PBMCs. These TCRs come from a human donor in good health (CMV status not recorded). Some clones in this sample may be carry-over from other donors' samples. Both conserved end residues are part of each CDR3. The D gene is left open where the match is weak. Some rows have no size entry. The others give once, few or many, or a class for an expanded clone.

J gene: TRBJ2-5; clone size: .; CDR3 length: 17; D gene: .; V gene: TRBV7-9; CDR3 DNA: TGTGCCAGCAGCTTATCTCGGAGCGGCGCCCACCAAGAGACCCAGTACTTC; CDR3 protein: CASSLSRSGAHQETQYF
J gene: TRBJ1-6; clone size: few; CDR3 length: 14; D gene: .; V gene: TRBV7-9; CDR3 DNA: TGTGCCAGCAGCCCGCCGGCAGCCAATTCACCCCTCCACTTT; CDR3 protein: CASSPPAANSPLHF
J gene: TRBJ1-3; clone size: many; CDR3 length: 14; D gene: .; V gene: TRBV28; CDR3 DNA: TGTGCCAGCATGCCGGGGCTCTCTGGAAACACCATATATTTT; CDR3 protein: CASMPGLSGNTIYF
J gene: TRBJ1-1; clone size: few; CDR3 length: 14; D gene: .; V gene: TRBV29-1; CDR3 DNA: TGCAGCGTGGGGGCGGGGGGCGAGTACACTGAAGCTTTCTTT; CDR3 protein: CSVGAGGEYTEAFF
J gene: TRBJ2-1; clone size: many; CDR3 length: 17; D gene: TRBD2; V gene: TRBV7-2; CDR3 DNA: TGTGCCAGCAGCTTATTCGCGGGAGGGGGGCGTGGCAATGAGCAGTTCTTC; CDR3 protein: CASSLFAGGGRGNEQFF
J gene: TRBJ2-2; clone size: many; CDR3 length: 13; D gene: .; V gene: TRBV25-1; CDR3 DNA: TGTGCCAGCACGGGGTGGAGCACCGGGGAGCTGTTTTTT; CDR3 protein: CASTGWSTGELFF
J gene: TRBJ1-1; clone size: few; CDR3 length: 15; D gene: .; V gene: TRBV5-1; CDR3 DNA: TGCGCCAGCAGCTTGGAGGCCTTTATGAACACTGAAGCTTTCTTT; CDR3 protein: CASSLEAFMNTEAFF
J gene: TRBJ2-5; clone size: many; CDR3 length: 13; D gene: .; V gene: TRBV6-2/TRBV6-3; CDR3 DNA: TGTGCCAGCAGAACTACTTCCGCGGAGACCCAGTACTTC; CDR3 protein: CASRTTSAETQYF
J gene: TRBJ1-5; clone size: many; CDR3 length: 12; D gene: .; V gene: TRBV27; CDR3 DNA: TGTGCCAGCAGTTTCCTCGGTCAGCCCCAGCATTTT; CDR3 protein: CASSFLGQPQHF
J gene: TRBJ1-6; clone size: many; CDR3 length: 12; D gene: .; V gene: TRBV7-2; CDR3 DNA: TGTGCCAGCAGCTTAACGGATTCACCCCTCCACTTT; CDR3 protein: CASSLTDSPLHF
J gene: TRBJ2-7; clone size: many; CDR3 length: 13; D gene: .; V gene: TRBV28; CDR3 DNA: TGTGCCAGCAGCCCTCGGATGGGAGGACTGCAGTACTTC; CDR3 protein: CASSPRMGGLQYF
J gene: TRBJ1-1; clone size: .; CDR3 length: 12; D gene: .; V gene: TRBV19; CDR3 DNA: TGTGCCAGTAGTATAGTCGGCGGTGAAGCTTTCTTT; CDR3 protein: CASSIVGGEAFF
J gene: TRBJ2-1; clone size: .; CDR3 length: 17; D gene: TRBD2; V gene: TRBV28; CDR3 DNA: TGTGCCAGCAGTTGGGGTCCTAGCGGGAGAAGCCTCAATGAGCAGTTCTTC; CDR3 protein: CASSWGPSGRSLNEQFF
J gene: TRBJ1-5; clone size: many; CDR3 length: 13; D gene: .; V gene: TRBV28; CDR3 DNA: TGTGCCAGCAGCACCGGGTTTTATCAGCCCCAGCATTTT; CDR3 protein: CASSTGFYQPQHF
J gene: TRBJ2-1; clone size: many; CDR3 length: 12; D gene: .; V gene: TRBV28; CDR3 DNA: TGTGCCAGCCGGGGGCTCACGGGTGAGCAGTTCTTC; CDR3 protein: CASRGLTGEQFF
J gene: TRBJ2-7; clone size: .; CDR3 length: 12; D gene: .; V gene: TRBV25-1; CDR3 DNA: TGTGCCAGCAGTGAACACACCTACGAGCAGTACTTC; CDR3 protein: CASSEHTYEQYF
J gene: TRBJ2-5; clone size: once; CDR3 length: 15; D gene: TRBD2; V gene: TRBV20-1; CDR3 DNA: TGCAGTGCTAGTAGGTCGGGAGGTGGGCAAGAGACCCAGTACTTC; CDR3 protein: CSASRSGGGQETQYF
J gene: TRBJ1-5; clone size: many; CDR3 length: 15; D gene: TRBD1; V gene: TRBV12-3/TRBV12-4; CDR3 DNA: TGTGCCAGCAGCGAGGGGACAGGGGGCCTTCAGCCCCAGCATTTT; CDR3 protein: CASSEGTGGLQPQHF
J gene: TRBJ1-4; clone size: .; CDR3 length: 14; D gene: .; V gene: TRBV11-2; CDR3 DNA: TGTGCCAGCAGCTCCCGGGACGGTAATGAAAAACTGTTTTTT; CDR3 protein: CASSSRDGNEKLFF
J gene: TRBJ1-5; clone size: many; CDR3 length: 15; D gene: .; V gene: TRBV28; CDR3 DNA: TGTGCCAGCAGATCACAGCGATATAGCAATCAGCCCCAGCATTTT; CDR3 protein: CASRSQRYSNQPQHF
J gene: TRBJ2-2; clone size: many; CDR3 length: 12; D gene: .; V gene: TRBV25-1; CDR3 DNA: TGTGCCAGCAGTGATGGTTTCGGGGAGCTGTTTTTT; CDR3 protein: CASSDGFGELFF
J gene: TRBJ2-5; clone size: once; CDR3 length: 13; D gene: .; V gene: TRBV7-2; CDR3 DNA: TGTGCCAGCAGCTTAGGCAGGGGAGGGACCCAGTACTTC; CDR3 protein: CASSLGRGGTQYF
J gene: TRBJ1-2; clone size: many; CDR3 length: 16; D gene: TRBD1; V gene: TRBV7-9; CDR3 DNA: TGTGCCAGCAGCGCCACTCAGGGGGTCGCTAACTATGGCTACACCTTC; CDR3 protein: CASSATQGVANYGYTF
J gene: TRBJ1-1; clone size: many; CDR3 length: 14; D gene: TRBD1; V gene: TRBV7-8; CDR3 DNA: TGTGCCAGCAGCGGACGGGACAGGCGGACTGAAGCTTTCTTT; CDR3 protein: CASSGRDRRTEAFF
J gene: TRBJ1-5; clone size: many; CDR3 length: 14; D gene: TRBD1; V gene: TRBV7-2; CDR3 DNA: TGTGCCAGCAGCTCGGACAGGGGCCACCAGCCCCAGCATTTT; CDR3 protein: CASSSDRGHQPQHF
J gene: TRBJ2-1; clone size: few; CDR3 length: 13; D gene: TRBD2; V gene: TRBV6-2/TRBV6-3; CDR3 DNA: TGTGCCAGCAGTACGGGACTAGCGAATCGGCAGTTCTTC; CDR3 protein: CASSTGLANRQFF